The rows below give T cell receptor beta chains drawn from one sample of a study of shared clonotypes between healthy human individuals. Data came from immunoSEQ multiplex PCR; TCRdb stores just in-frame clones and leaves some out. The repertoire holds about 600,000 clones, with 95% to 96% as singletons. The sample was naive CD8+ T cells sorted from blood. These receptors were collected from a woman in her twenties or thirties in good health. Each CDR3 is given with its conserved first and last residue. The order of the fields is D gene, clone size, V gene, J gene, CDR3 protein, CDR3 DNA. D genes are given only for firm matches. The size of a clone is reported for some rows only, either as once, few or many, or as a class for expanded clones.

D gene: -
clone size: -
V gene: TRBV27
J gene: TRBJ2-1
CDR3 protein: CASRAMDEQFF
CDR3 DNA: TGTGCCAGCAGGGCGATGGATGAGCAGTTCTTC

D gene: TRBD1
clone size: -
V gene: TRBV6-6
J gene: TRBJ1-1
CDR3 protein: CASSGTAVLNTEAFF
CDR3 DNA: TGTGCCAGCAGCGGGACAGCAGTCCTGAACACTGAAGCTTTCTTT

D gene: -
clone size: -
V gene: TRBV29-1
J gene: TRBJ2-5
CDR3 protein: CSVYQETQYF
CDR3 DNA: TGCAGCGTTTACCAAGAGACCCAGTACTTC

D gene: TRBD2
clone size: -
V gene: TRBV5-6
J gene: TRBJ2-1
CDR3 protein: CASRLGLAVNNEQFF
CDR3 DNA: TGTGCCAGCAGGCTGGGACTAGCGGTAAACAATGAGCAGTTCTTC

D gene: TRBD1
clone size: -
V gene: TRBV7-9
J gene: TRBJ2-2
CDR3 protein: CASSLGRQGRTGELFF
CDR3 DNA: TGTGCCAGCAGCTTAGGGAGACAGGGGCGCACCGGGGAGCTGTTTTTT

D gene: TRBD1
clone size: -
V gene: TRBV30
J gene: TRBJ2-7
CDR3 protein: CAWSGRQGTSYEQYF
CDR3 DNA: TGTGCCTGGAGCGGTCGACAGGGTACATCCTACGAGCAGTACTTC

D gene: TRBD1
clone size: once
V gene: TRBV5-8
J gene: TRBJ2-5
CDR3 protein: CASSEGQGVDQETQYF
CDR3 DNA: TGTGCCAGCAGCGAAGGACAGGGTGTCGACCAAGAGACCCAGTACTTC

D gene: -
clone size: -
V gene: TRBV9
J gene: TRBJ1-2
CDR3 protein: CASSGNRETNYGYTF
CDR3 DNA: TGTGCCAGCAGCGGCAACAGGGAGACTAACTATGGCTACACCTTC

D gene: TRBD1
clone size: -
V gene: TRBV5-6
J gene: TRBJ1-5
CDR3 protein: CASSLWSTGEGNQPQHF
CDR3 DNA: TGTGCCAGCAGCTTGTGGAGTACAGGGGAAGGCAATCAGCCCCAGCATTTT

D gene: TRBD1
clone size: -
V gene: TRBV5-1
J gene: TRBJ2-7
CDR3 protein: CASSYKSGTGGYEQYF
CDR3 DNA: TGCGCCAGCAGCTACAAATCCGGGACAGGGGGCTACGAGCAGTACTTC

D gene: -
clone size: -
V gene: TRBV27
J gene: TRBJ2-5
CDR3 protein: CASSSAGTSQETQYF
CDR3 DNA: TGTGCCAGCAGTTCCGCGGGAACCTCCCAAGAGACCCAGTACTTC